These T cell receptor beta chains were read from a single sample in a study of Graves' ophthalmopathy and Graves' hyperthyroidism. TCRdb called the multiplex PCR reads again in MiXCR, with one record for every CDR3 protein. The table shows around 1,200,000 distinct CDR3 sequences, with approximately 35% occurring only once. The sample was peripheral blood or thyroid tissue (not recorded which). These receptor sequences come from an adult man with Graves' hyperthyroidism. Each CDR3 is given without its conserved first and last residue.

TRBV7-8	TRBJ2-2	ASSPSGINTGELF
TRBV5-5	TRBJ1-2	ASLPGTGGFNYGYT
TRBV9	TRBJ1-6	ASRSGGSYNSLLH
TRBV25-1	TRBJ1-6	ASSQGPGAAFILSPLH
TRBV2	TRBJ1-4	ASISGRYEKLF
TRBV28	TRBJ1-5	ASGTGCHQPQH
TRBV7-2	TRBJ2-7	ASSLTGQSSYEQY
TRBV10-3	TRBJ2-5	AISEPQGPQETQY
TRBV5-6	TRBJ2-7	ASSSDGPTWYGQY
TRBV6-2/TRBV6-3	NA	ASSYPPVDEQY
TRBV7-9	TRBJ2-7	ASSTSRRPFSYEQY
TRBV20-1	TRBJ1-3	SAQDASGNTIY
TRBV10-3	TRBJ2-2	AISGAEGHGELF
TRBV9	TRBJ1-6	ASSRTRDSYNSPLH
TRBV7-2	TRBJ2-5	ASSLMWGTVHQETQY
TRBV7-9	TRBJ2-7	ASSAGASGSYEQY
TRBV4-1	TRBJ2-7	ASSQVGRGGPHEQY
TRBV11-2	TRBJ1-6	ASSLERDRGKTDNSPLH
TRBV29-1	TRBJ2-5	SVIRDNQETQY
TRBV7-8	TRBJ2-7	ASSLGTPGQPYEQY
TRBV6-6	TRBJ1-2	ASSLQGARYGYT
TRBV7-9	TRBJ1-5	ASSPEDSNQPQH
TRBV12-3/TRBV12-4	TRBJ2-5	ASSEGEETQY
TRBV29-1	TRBJ2-1	SVEGTRDDEQF
TRBV19	TRBJ1-2	ASTRGGAYGYT
TRBV7-9	TRBJ1-2	ASSGSGFGGYGYT